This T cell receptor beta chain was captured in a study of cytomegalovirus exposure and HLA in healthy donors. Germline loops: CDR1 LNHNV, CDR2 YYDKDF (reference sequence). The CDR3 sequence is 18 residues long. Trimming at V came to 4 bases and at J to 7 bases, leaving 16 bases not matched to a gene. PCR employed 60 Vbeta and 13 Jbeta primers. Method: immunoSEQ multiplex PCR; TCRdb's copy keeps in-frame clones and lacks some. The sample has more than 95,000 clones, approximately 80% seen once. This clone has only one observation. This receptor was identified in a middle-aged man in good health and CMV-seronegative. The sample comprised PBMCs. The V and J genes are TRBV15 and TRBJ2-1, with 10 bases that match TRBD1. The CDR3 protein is CATSIRDRGPIRGNEQFF. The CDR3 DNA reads TGTGCCACCAGCATCCGGGACAGGGGCCCTATAAGGGGTAATGAGCAGTTCTTC.